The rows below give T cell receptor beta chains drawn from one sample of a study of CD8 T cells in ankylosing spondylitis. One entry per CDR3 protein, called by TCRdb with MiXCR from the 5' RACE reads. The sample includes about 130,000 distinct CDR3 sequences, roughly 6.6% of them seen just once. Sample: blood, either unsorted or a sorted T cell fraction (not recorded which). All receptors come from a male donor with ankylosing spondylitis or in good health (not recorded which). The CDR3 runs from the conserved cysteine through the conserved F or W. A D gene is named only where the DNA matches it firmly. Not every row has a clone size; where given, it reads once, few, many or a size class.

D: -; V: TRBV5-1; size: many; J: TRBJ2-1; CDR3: CASSLGLPLTNEQFF; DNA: TGCGCCAGCAGCTTGGGACTACCCCTGACCAATGAGCAGTTCTTC
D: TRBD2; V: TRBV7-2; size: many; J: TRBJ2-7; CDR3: CASSSGTSEELEQYF; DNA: TGTGCCAGCAGCTCCGGGACTAGCGAGGAGCTCGAGCAGTACTTC
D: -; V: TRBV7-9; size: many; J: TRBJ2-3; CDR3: CASSRGTLDTQYF; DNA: TGTGCCAGCAGCCGTGGGACTTTAGATACGCAGTATTTT
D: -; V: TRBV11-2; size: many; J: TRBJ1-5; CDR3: CASSLDTGGGQPQHF; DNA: TGTGCCAGCAGCTTAGATACGGGGGGGGGTCAGCCCCAGCATTTT
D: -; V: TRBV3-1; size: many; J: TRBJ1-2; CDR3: CASSPGTFANYGYTF; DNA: TGTGCCAGCAGCCCGGGGACCTTTGCTAACTATGGCTACACCTTC
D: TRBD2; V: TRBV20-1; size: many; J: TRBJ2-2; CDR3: CSASQTSDTGELFF; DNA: TGCAGTGCTTCACAAACTAGCGACACCGGGGAGCTGTTTTTT
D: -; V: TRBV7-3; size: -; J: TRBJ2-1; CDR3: CASSPAGQYNEQFF; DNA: TGTGCCAGCAGCCCAGCGGGACAGTACAATGAGCAGTTCTTC
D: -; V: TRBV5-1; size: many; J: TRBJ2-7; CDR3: CASSGTASYEQYF; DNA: TGCGCCAGCAGCGGGACGGCATCCTACGAGCAGTACTTC
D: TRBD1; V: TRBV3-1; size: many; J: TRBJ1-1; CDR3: CASSRGQYTEAFF; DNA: TGTGCCAGCAGCCGGGGACAGTACACTGAAGCTTTCTTT
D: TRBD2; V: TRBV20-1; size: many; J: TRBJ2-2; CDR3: CSARERASGRARPGELFF; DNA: TGCAGTGCTAGAGAAAGGGCTAGCGGGAGGGCCCGTCCCGGGGAGCTGTTTTTT
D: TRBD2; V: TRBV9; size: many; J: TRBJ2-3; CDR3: CASSAGGGGRADTQYF; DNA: TGTGCCAGCAGCGCAGGAGGGGGCGGGAGGGCAGATACGCAGTATTTT
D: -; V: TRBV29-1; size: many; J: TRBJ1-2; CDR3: CSVGGDFSATF; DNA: TGCAGCGTTGGAGGCGACTTTTCGGCCACCTTC
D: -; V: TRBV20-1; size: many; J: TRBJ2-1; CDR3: CSARDYEGAYNEQFF; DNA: TGCAGTGCTAGAGATTACGAAGGGGCCTACAATGAGCAGTTCTTC
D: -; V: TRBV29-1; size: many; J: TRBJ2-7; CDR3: CSVEDQNEQYF; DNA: TGCAGCGTTGAAGATCAGAACGAGCAGTACTTC
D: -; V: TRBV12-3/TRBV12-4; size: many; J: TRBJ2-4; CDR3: CASSPGGLRAKNIQYF; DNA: TGTGCCAGCAGTCCAGGAGGGTTGAGGGCCAAAAACATTCAGTACTTC
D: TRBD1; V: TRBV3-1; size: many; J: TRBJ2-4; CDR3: CASSQDQTGAQNIQYF; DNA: TGTGCCAGCAGCCAAGATCAGACAGGGGCCCAAAACATTCAGTACTTC
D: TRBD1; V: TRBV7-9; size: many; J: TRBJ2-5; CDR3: CASSKQGAQETQYF; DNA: TGTGCCAGCAGCAAACAGGGGGCCCAAGAGACCCAGTACTTC
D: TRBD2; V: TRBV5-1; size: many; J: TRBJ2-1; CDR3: CASSLALAGGPESYNEQFF; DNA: TGCGCCAGCAGCTTGGCCCTAGCGGGGGGGCCGGAATCCTACAATGAGCAGTTCTTC
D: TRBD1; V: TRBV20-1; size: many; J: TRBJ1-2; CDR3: CSARDRTNYGYTF; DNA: TGCAGTGCGAGGGACAGAACTAACTATGGCTACACCTTC
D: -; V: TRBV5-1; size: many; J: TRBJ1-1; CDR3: CASSLDSMNTEAFF; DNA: TGCGCCAGCAGCTTGGACAGCATGAACACTGAAGCTTTCTTT
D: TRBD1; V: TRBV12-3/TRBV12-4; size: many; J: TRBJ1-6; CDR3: CASSLAGGKSPLHF; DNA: TGTGCCAGCAGTTTGGCAGGGGGAAAATCACCCCTCCACTTT
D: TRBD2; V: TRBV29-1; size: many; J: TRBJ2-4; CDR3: CSVVPKAGGRNIQYF; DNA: TGCAGCGTTGTCCCGAAGGCCGGCGGGAGGAACATTCAGTACTTC
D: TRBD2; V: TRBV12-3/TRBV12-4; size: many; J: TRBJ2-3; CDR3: CASSLVGGGFGTDTQYF; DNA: TGTGCCAGCAGTTTAGTTGGGGGGGGGTTTGGCACAGATACGCAGTATTTT
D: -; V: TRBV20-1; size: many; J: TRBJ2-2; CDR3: CSARGTANTGELFF; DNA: TGCAGTGCTCGGGGGACCGCGAACACCGGGGAGCTGTTTTTT
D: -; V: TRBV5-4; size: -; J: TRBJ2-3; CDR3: CASSELVGGPDTQYF; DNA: TGTGCCAGCAGCGAACTAGTTGGGGGCCCAGATACGCAGTATTTT
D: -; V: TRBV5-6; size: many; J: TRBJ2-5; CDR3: CASSLRHQETQYF; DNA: TGTGCCAGCAGCTTGAGACACCAAGAGACCCAGTACTTC
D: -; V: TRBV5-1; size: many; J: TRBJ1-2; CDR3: CASSLGPQAGGYTF; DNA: TGCGCCAGCAGCCTCGGGCCTCAAGCGGGCGGCTACACCTTC
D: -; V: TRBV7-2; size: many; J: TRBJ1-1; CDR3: CASSLLGRTNTEAFF; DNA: TGTGCCAGCAGCTTATTGGGCAGGACGAACACTGAAGCTTTCTTT
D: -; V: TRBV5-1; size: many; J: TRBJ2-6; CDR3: CASSLYGGASGANVLTF; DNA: TGCGCCAGCAGCTTGTACGGGGGCGCATCTGGGGCCAACGTCCTGACTTTC
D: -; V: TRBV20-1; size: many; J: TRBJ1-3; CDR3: CSARDGAVSSGNTIYF; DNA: TGCAGTGCTAGAGATGGGGCAGTCAGCTCTGGAAACACCATATATTTT
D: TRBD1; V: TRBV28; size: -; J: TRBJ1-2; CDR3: CASSSPTGGHYGYTF; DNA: TGTGCCAGCAGTTCTCCTACAGGGGGCCACTATGGCTACACCTTC